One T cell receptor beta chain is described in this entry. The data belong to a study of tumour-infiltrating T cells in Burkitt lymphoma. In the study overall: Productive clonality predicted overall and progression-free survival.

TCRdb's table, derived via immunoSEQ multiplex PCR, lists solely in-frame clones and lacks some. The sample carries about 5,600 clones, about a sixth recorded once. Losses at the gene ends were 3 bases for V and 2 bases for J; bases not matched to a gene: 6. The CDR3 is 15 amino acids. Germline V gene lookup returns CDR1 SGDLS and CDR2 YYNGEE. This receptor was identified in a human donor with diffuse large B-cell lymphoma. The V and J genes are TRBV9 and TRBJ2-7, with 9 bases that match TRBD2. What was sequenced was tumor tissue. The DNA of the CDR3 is TGTGCCAGCAGCGCCCGAGCGGGGGGCGCCTACGAGCAGTACTTC. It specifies CASSARAGGAYEQYF.